These 20 T cell receptor beta chains were all obtained from the same sample, sequenced in a study of blood T cells in healthy people across ages. The authors ran a second PCR of about 7 to 11 cycles using a sample-barcoded 5' primer and a J-beta primer mix. TCRdb reprocessed the 5' RACE reads with MiXCR, giving one entry per CDR3 protein. Of around 710,000 distinct CDR3 sequences in the sample, approximately 43% were seen once. Sequencing was carried out using blood. Receptors originate from a woman aged 60-75 years in good health.

V and J are TRBV21-1 and TRBJ2-2; the DNA was not compared with TRBD1, the D call given in the table. TRBV21-1 is termed a pseudogene. The CDR3 is 14 residues long. The CDR3: CASSKTGNTGELFF. CDR3 in DNA: TGTGCCAGCAGCAAGACAGGGAACACCGGGGAGCTGTTTTTT.

This clonotype was detected a few times. CDR3 amino acids: CASLRRADGGYTF. The CDR3 region has the DNA TGTGCCAGCCTTCGTCGGGCTGACGGTGGCTACACCTTC. The chain uses TRBV27 and TRBJ1-2; D ambiguous. The V gene lost 8 bases and the J gene lost 7 bases, with 17 bases spanning the gap. CDR1 and CDR2 from the germline V gene are MNHEY and SMNVEV (reference sequence). This CDR3 is built from 13 residues.

The chain couples TRBV5-5 to TRBJ2-3; 9 bases line up with TRBD2. Germline V gene sequence: CDR1 SGHKS, CDR2 YYEKEE (reference sequence). V shed 0 bases, J shed 5 bases, and the junction held 7 bases outside the gene matches. The CDR3 loop spans 16 amino acids. CDR3 loop: CASSLAAGGPGDTQYF. In nucleotides, the CDR3 is TGTGCCAGCAGCTTGGCCGCGGGGGGGCCAGGAGATACGCAGTATTTT.

This sequence joins TRBV7-2 and TRBJ2-5, with D perhaps TRBD2 (5 bases). V was trimmed by 1 base and J by 2 bases, leaving 11 bases between them. The CDR3 sequence is 15 residues long. Germline CDR1 is SGHTA and CDR2 is FQGNSA. CDR3 residues: CASSLVLALQETQYF. CDR3 sequence (DNA): TGTGCCAGCAGCTTAGTCCTAGCTTTACAAGAGACCCAGTACTTC.

This chain joins TRBV20-1 and TRBJ1-5, with unresolved D. This CDR3 contains 12 residues. Germline V gives CDR1 DFQATT, CDR2 SNEGSKA (reference sequence). V lost 7 bases and J lost 2, with 9 bases in between. CDR3 protein: CSVCNGNQPQHF. DNA of the CDR3: TGCAGTGTGTGTAATGGCAATCAGCCCCAGCATTTT.

Details on this clonotype: One end of the junction varies from germline; a read error may be responsible. The chain employs TRBV9 and TRBJ1-2; 7 bases line up with TRBD1. Germline-derived CDR1 and CDR2 are SGDLS and YYNGEE. The CDR3 loop spans 16 amino acids. CDR3 protein: CACSVKGDSEPYGYTF. The CDR3, as DNA: TGTGCCTGCAGCGTAAAAGGGGACAGCGAGCCCTATGGCTACACCTTC.

On this clonotype: A much larger clone is a single base away; this may be a read error. The chain joins TRBV25-1 to TRBJ1-2, with D maybe TRBD1 (5 bases). Trimming removed 7 bases from V and 6 bases from J, with 18 bases in between. CDR1 and CDR2 from the germline V gene are MGHDK and SYGVNS. This CDR3 has 14 amino acids. For the CDR3, the DNA is TGTGCCAGCACTCTTGAAGGAGGGGTCCATGGCTACACCTTC. It is translated as CASTLEGGVHGYTF.

Worth noting for this clonotype: This may stem from a read error, because a much larger clone lies one nucleotide away. The chain joins TRBV6-6 to TRBJ2-7; the match to TRBD1 covers 7 bases. CDR1 and CDR2 (germline): MNHNY, SVGAGI (reference sequence). The CDR3 runs to 14 residues. The CDR3 sequence: CASRKGQSSCEQYF. In DNA form, the CDR3 reads TGTGCCAGCAGAAAGGGACAGAGCTCCTGCGAGCAGTACTTC.

The table lists this clonotype with a few counts. V is TRBV15 and J is TRBJ2-3; 9 positions match TRBD2. The germline V gene encodes CDR1 LNHNV and CDR2 YYDKDF (reference sequence). Trimming cost V 1 base and J 2 bases; bases outside gene matches: 10. The CDR3 runs 18 residues. The CDR3 DNA sequence: TGTGCCACCAGCAGAGGTACAACAGCGGGGGGCCTCACAGATACGCAGTATTTT. It translates to CATSRGTTAGGLTDTQYF. Using reference TRBV15 and TRBJ2-3 for the parts outside the CDR3, the full variable domain is DAMVIQNPRYQVTQFGKPVTLSCSQTLNHNVMYWYQQKSSQAPKLLFHYYDKDFNNEADTPDNFQSRRPNTSFCFLDIRSPGLGDTAMYLCATSRGTTAGGLTDTQYFGPGTRLTVL.

The chain links TRBV30 to TRBJ1-2, with D perhaps TRBD1 (6 bases). The germline CDR1 and CDR2 sequences are GTSNPN and SVGIG (reference sequence). This CDR3 is built from 12 residues. The V gene lost 0 bases and the J gene lost 5 bases, with 7 bases spanning the gap. The DNA of the CDR3 is TGTGCCTGGAGTGTTAGGGGGTATGGCTACACCTTC. Protein: CAWSVRGYGYTF. Full variable domain (outside the CDR3, taken from reference TRBV30 and TRBJ1-2): SQTIHQWPATLVQPVGSPLSLECTVEGTSNPNLYWYRQAAGRGLQLLFYSVGIGQISSEVPQNLSASRPQDRQFILSSKKLLLSDSGFYLCAWSVRGYGYTFGSGTRLTVV.

The chain has TRBV20-1 and TRBJ2-1; 8 bases agree with TRBD2. This CDR3 is built from 15 residues. Germline V lookup: CDR1 DFQATT, CDR2 SNEGSKA (reference sequence). The trim removed 4 bases at V and 6 bases at J, leaving 11 bases unmatched. The CDR3 DNA sequence: TGCAGTGCTAACTCTGACGGGAGGGGGGGCAATGAGCAGTTCTTC. It encodes CSANSDGRGGNEQFF.

This clonotype turned up a few times. This sequence joins TRBV28 and TRBJ2-5; D call uncertain. Germline assignment: CDR1 MDHEN and CDR2 SYDVKM. This CDR3 comprises 13 residues. Trimming took 3 bases from V and 2 from J, leaving 7 bases between them. The CDR3, as DNA: TGTGCCAGCAGTTTTAACCAGCAAGAGACCCAGTACTTC. Amino acid sequence: CASSFNQQETQYF.

V usage is TRBV20-1 and J usage is TRBJ2-7; 14 bases align to TRBD2. The J call may be mistaken, given a closer DNA end match to TRBJ2-5. The CDR3 consists of 16 residues. Germline values: CDR1 DFQATT, CDR2 SNEGSKA (reference sequence). The CDR3: CSARGSGLAGGQTQYF. CDR3 in DNA: TGCAGTGCTAGAGGGTCAGGACTAGCGGGGGGACAGACCCAGTACTTC.

The chain carries TRBV28 and TRBJ2-5, with unresolved D. V lost 1 base and J lost 11, with 29 bases in between. Germline values: CDR1 MDHEN, CDR2 SYDVKM. CDR3 size: 18 residues. The CDR3 here is CASSLLTIAGGGHNEQYF. The CDR3, as DNA: TGTGCCAGCAGTTTATTGACCATAGCAGGCGGTGGCCACAATGAGCAGTACTTC.

The chain combines TRBV7-2 with TRBJ2-5; D possibly uses TRBD1 or TRBD2 (5 bases each). CDR3 length: 14 residues. Germline CDR1 is SGHTA and CDR2 is FQGNSA. Trimming left V 5 bases short and J 4 bases short, with 14 bases between. The CDR3 coding sequence is TGTGCCAGCAGCGCCTTCGGGGCCTCAGAGACCCAGTACTTC. This encodes CASSAFGASETQYF.

This clonotype occurred a few times. This chain uses TRBV5-1 with TRBJ2-3; D ambiguous. Trimming pared 1 base from V and 0 bases from J, leaving 9 bases between. Germline lookup yields CDR1 SGHRS and CDR2 YFSETQ. The CDR3 has 15 amino acids. CDR3 residues: CASSLYGVSTDTQYF. CDR3 DNA: TGCGCCAGCAGCTTGTATGGCGTCAGCACAGATACGCAGTATTTT.

This clonotype was counted only a few times. The V gene is TRBV6-5, the J gene TRBJ2-3, with 9 bases matching TRBD2. The CDR3 has 15 residues. Germline CDR1 and CDR2: MNHEY and SVGAGI. J lost 6 bases, V lost 6 bases, and 10 bases had no gene match. Written as DNA, the CDR3 is TGTGCCAGCAGGCTTAGCGGGAGTGATACCGATACGCAGTATTTT. Protein product: CASRLSGSDTDTQYF.

This clonotype was seen a handful of times. V is TRBV6-5 and J is TRBJ2-5; the D is unclear. Per germline, CDR1 MNHEY and CDR2 SVGAGI. Deletions cut 2 bases from V and 5 bases from J, with 12 bases between. The CDR3 spans 14 residues. The CDR3 sequence: CASSYKPEDETQYF. As DNA, the CDR3 is TGTGCCAGCAGTTACAAGCCAGAAGACGAGACCCAGTACTTC.

At least ten counts were recorded for this clonotype. The rearrangement joins TRBV12-3 or TRBV12-4 to TRBJ2-7; 8 bases line up with TRBD1. V lost 5 bases and J lost 7; bases outside the gene matches: 13. This CDR3 comprises 15 residues. The CDR3 sequence: CASSATGTGAEEQYF. The CDR3 DNA is TGTGCCAGCAGTGCAACCGGGACAGGAGCAGAGGAGCAGTACTTC.

This clonotype was picked up a small number of times. The chain couples TRBV5-1 to TRBJ2-1; D ambiguous. Germline V gene data show CDR1 as SGHRS and CDR2 as YFSETQ. There are 11 residues in the CDR3. Trimming stripped 4 bases from V and 8 bases from J, with 7 bases between. The CDR3 loop is CASSAPYEQFF. The CDR3 DNA follows: TGCGCCAGCAGCGCCCCGTATGAGCAGTTCTTC.